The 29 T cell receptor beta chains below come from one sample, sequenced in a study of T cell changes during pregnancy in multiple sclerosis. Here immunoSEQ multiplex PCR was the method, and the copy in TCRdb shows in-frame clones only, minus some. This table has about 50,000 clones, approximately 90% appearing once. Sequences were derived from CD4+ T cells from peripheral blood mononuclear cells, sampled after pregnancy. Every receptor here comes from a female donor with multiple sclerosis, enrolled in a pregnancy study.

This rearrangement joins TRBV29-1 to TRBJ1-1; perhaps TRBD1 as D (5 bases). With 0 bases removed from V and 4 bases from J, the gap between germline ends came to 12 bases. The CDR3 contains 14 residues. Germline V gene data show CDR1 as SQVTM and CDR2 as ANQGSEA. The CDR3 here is CSVEESGGGTEAFF. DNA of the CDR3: TGCAGCGTTGAAGAGTCTGGGGGAGGCACTGAAGCTTTCTTT.

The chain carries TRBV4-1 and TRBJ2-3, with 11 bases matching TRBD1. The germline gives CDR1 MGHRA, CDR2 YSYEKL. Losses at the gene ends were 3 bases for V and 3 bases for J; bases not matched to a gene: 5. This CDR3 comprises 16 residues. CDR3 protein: CASSQAGTGGTDTQYF. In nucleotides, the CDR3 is TGCGCCAGCAGCCAGGCCGGGACAGGGGGAACAGATACGCAGTATTTT.

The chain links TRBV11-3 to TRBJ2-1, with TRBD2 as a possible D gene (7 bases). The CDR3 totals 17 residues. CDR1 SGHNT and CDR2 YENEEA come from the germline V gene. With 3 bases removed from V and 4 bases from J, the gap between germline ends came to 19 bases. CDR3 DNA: TGTGCCAGCAGCTTCAATTGGGGGGCGGGGGTATACAATGAGCAGTTCTTC. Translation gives CASSFNWGAGVYNEQFF.

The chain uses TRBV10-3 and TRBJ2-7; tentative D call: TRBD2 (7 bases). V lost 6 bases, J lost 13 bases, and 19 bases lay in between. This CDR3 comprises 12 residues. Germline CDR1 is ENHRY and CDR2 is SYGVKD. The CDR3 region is CAISGSDGGPYF. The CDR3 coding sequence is TGTGCCATCAGCGGGTCCGACGGGGGGCCCTACTTC.

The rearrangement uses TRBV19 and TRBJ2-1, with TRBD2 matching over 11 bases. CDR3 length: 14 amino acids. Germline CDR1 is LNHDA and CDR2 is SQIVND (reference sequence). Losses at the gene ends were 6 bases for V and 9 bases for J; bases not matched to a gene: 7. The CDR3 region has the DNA TGTGCCAGTAGAAAACTAGCGGGAGTTAGTGAGCAGTTCTTC. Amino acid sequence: CASRKLAGVSEQFF.

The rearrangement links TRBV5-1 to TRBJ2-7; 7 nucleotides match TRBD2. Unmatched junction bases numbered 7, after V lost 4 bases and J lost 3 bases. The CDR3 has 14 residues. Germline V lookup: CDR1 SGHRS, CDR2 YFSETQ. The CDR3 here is CASSAEAGSYEQYF. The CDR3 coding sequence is TGCGCCAGCAGCGCCGAAGCGGGAAGCTACGAGCAGTACTTC.

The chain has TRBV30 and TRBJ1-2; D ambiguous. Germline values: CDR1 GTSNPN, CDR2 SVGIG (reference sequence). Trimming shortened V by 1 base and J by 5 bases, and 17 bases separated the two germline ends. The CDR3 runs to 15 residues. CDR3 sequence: CAWSDPRRGVYGYTF. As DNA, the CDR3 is TGTGCCTGGAGTGACCCCCGCCGCGGGGTTTATGGCTACACCTTC.

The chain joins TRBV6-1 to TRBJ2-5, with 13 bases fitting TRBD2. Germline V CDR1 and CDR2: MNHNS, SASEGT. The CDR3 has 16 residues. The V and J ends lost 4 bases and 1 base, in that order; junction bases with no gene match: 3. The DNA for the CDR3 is TGTGCCAGCAGTGCAACTAGCGGGAGGGCCCAAGAGACCCAGTACTTC. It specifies CASSATSGRAQETQYF.

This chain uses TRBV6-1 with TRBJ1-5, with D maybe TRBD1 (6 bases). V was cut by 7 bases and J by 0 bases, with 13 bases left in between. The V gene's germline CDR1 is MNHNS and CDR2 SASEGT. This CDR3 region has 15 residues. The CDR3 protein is CASTPAGDSNQPQHF. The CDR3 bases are TGTGCCAGCACCCCAGCAGGGGATAGCAATCAGCCCCAGCATTTT.

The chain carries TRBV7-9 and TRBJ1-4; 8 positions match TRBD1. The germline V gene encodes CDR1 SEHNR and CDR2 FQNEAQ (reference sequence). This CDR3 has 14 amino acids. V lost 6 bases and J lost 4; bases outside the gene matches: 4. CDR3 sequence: CASSEGQGNEKLFF. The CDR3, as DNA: TGTGCCAGCAGTGAAGGACAGGGTAATGAAAAACTGTTTTTT.

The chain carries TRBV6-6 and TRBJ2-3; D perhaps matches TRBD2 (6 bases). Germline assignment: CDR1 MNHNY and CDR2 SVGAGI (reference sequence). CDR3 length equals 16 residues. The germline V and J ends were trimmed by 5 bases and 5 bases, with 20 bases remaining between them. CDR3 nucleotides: TGTGCCAGCAGTCTTCAAGATCCGGGACTGGGAGATACGCAGTATTTT. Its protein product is CASSLQDPGLGDTQYF.

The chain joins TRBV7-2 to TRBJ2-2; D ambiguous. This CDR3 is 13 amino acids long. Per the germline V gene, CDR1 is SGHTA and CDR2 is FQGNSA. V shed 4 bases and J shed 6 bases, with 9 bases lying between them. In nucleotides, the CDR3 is TGTGCCAGCAGCTCCAGGATGGCCGGGGAGCTGTTTTTT. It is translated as CASSSRMAGELFF.

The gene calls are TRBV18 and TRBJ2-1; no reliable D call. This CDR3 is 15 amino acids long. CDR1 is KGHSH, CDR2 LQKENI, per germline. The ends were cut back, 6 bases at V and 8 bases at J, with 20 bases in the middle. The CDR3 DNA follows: TGTGCCAGCTCCGCCGCGGTTACTCAGCGCGATGAGCAGTTCTTC. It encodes CASSAAVTQRDEQFF.

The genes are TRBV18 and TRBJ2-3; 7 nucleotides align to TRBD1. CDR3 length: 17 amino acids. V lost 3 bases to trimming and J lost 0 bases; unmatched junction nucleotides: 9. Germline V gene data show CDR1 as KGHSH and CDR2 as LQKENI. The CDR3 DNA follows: TGTGCCAGCTCACCTAATCGACAGGGAACTAGCACAGATACGCAGTATTTT. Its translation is CASSPNRQGTSTDTQYF.

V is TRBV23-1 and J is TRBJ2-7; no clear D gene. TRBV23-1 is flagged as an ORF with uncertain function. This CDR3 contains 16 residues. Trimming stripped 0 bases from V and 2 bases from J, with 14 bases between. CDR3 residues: CASSQSYPRWPYEQYF. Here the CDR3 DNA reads TGCGCCAGCAGTCAATCGTACCCCAGGTGGCCCTACGAGCAGTACTTC.

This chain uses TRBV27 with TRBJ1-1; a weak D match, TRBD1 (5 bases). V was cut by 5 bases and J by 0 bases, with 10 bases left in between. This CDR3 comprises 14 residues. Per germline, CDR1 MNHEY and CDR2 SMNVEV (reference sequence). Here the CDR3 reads CASSPRTMNTEAFF. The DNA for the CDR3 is TGTGCCAGCAGTCCAAGGACAATGAACACTGAAGCTTTCTTT.

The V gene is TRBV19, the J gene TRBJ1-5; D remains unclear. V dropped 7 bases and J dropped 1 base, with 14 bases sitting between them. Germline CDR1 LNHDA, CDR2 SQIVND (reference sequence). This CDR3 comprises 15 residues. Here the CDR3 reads CASKVAGSSNQPQHF. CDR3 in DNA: TGTGCCAGTAAGGTGGCGGGTTCAAGCAATCAGCCCCAGCATTTT.

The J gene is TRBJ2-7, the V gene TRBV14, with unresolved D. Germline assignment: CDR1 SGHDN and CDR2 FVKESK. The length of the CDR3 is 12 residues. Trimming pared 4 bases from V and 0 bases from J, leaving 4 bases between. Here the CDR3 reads CASSRSSYEQYF. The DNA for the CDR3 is TGTGCCAGCAGCCGGAGCTCCTACGAGCAGTACTTC.

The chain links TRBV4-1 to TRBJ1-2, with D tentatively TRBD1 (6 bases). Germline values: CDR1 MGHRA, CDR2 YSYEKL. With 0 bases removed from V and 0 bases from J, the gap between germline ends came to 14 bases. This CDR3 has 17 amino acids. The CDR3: CASSQEGTRLANYGYTF. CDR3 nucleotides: TGCGCCAGCAGCCAAGAAGGGACAAGGCTTGCTAACTATGGCTACACCTTC.

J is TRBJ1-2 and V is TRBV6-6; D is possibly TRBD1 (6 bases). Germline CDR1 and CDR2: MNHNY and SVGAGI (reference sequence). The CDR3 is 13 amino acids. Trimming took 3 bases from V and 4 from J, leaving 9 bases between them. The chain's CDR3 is CASSYGGAYGYTF. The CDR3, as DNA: TGTGCCAGCAGTTATGGGGGGGCCTATGGCTACACCTTC.

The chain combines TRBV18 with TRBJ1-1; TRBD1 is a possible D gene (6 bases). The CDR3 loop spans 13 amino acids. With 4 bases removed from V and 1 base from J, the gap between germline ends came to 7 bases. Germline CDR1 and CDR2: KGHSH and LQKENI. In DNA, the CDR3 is TGTGCCAGCTCACGGACAGAGAACACTGAAGCTTTCTTT. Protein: CASSRTENTEAFF.

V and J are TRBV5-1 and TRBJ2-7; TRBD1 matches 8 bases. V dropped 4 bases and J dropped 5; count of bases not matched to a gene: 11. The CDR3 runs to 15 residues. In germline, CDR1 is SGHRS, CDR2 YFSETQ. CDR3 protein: CASSSIQGASHEQYF. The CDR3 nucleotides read TGCGCCAGCAGCAGCATCCAGGGGGCTAGCCACGAGCAGTACTTC.

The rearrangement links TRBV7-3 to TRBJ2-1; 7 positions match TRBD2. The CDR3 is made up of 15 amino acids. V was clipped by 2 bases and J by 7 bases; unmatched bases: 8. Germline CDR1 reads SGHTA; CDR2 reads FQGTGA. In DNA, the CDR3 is TGTGCCAGCAGCTTAGGGGGAGGGCCGACGAATGAGCAGTTCTTC. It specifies CASSLGGGPTNEQFF.

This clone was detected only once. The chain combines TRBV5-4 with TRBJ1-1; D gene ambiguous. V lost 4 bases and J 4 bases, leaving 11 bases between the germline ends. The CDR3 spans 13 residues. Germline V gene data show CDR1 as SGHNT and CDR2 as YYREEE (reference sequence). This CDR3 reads CASSLTISTEAFF. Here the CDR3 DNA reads TGTGCCAGCAGCCTTACGATTAGCACTGAAGCTTTCTTT.

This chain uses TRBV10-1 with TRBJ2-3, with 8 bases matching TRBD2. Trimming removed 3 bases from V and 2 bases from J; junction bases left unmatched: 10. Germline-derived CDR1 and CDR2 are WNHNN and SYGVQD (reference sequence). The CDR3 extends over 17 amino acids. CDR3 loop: CASSDPYSGASTDTQYF. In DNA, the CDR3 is TGCGCCAGCAGTGACCCCTATAGCGGGGCTTCCACAGATACGCAGTATTTT.

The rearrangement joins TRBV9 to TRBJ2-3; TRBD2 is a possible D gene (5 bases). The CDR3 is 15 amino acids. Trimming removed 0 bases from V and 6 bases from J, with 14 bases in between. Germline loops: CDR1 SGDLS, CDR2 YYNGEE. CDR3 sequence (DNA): TGTGCCAGCAGCGTAGGACCCCTAGGCGGGGATACGCAGTATTTT. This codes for CASSVGPLGGDTQYF.

CDR3 sequence: CATKGAVNTGELFF. DNA of the CDR3: TGTGCCACCAAAGGAGCGGTGAACACCGGGGAGCTGTTTTTT. The chain links TRBV15 to TRBJ2-2; perhaps TRBD2 as D (5 bases). The CDR3 has 14 amino acids. V dropped 7 bases and J dropped 1 base, with 10 bases sitting between them. From germline, CDR1 is LNHNV and CDR2 YYDKDF (reference sequence).

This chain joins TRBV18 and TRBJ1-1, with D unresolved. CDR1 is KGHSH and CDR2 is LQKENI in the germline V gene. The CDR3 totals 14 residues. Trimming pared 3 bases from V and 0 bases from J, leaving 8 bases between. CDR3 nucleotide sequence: TGTGCCAGCTCACCTTCCCAGATGAACACTGAAGCTTTCTTT. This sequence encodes CASSPSQMNTEAFF.

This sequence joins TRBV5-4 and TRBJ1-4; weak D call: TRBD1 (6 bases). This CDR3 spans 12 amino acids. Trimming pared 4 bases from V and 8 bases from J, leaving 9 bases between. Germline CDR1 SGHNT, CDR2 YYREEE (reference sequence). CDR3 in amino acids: CASSRQEEKLFF. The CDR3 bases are TGTGCCAGCAGCCGACAGGAGGAAAAACTGTTTTTT.